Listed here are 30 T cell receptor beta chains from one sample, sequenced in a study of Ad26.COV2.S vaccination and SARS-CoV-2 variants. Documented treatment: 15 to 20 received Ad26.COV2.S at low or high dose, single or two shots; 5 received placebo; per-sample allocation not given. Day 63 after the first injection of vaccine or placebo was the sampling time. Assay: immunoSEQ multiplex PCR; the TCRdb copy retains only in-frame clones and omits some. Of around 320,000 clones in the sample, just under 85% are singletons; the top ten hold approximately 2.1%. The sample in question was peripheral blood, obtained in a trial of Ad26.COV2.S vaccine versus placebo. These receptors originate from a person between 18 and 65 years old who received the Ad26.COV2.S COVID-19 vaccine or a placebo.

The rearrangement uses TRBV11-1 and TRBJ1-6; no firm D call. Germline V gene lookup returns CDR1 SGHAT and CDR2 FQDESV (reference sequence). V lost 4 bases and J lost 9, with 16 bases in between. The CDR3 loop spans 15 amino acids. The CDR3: CASSSADGVFSPLHF. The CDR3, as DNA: TGTGCCAGCAGCTCCGCGGACGGTGTTTTTTCACCCCTCCACTTT.

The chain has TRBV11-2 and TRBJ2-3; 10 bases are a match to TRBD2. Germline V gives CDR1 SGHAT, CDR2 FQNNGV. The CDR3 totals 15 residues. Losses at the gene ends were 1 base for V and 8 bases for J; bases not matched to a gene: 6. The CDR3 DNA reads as TGTGCCAGCAGCTTAGCGGCTAGCGGGGGTGGTACGCAGTATTTT. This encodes CASSLAASGGGTQYF.

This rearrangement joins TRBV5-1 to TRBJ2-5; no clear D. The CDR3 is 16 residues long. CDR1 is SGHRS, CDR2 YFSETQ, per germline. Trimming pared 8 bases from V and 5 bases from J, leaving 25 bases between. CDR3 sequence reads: CARIFVTSTAMETQYF. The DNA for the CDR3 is TGCGCCAGGATTTTTGTGACCTCGACTGCCATGGAGACCCAGTACTTC.

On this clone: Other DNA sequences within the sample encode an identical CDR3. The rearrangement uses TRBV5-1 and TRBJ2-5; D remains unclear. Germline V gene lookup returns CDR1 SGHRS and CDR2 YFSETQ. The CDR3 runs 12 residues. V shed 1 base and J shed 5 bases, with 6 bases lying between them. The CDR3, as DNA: TGCGCCAGCAGCTTGCTTGGGGAGACCCAGTACTTC. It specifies CASSLLGETQYF.

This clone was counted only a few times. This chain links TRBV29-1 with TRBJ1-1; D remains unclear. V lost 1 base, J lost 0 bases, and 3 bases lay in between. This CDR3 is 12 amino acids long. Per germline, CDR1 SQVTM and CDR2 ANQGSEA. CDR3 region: CSVEVLNTEAFF. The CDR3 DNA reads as TGCAGCGTTGAAGTGTTGAACACTGAAGCTTTCTTT.

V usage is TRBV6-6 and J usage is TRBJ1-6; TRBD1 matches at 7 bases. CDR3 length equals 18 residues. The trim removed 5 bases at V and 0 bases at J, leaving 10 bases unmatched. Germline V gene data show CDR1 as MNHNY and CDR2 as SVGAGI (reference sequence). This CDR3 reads CASSPGTALSSYNSPLHF. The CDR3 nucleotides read TGTGCCAGCAGTCCCGGGACAGCCTTGAGCTCCTATAATTCACCCCTCCACTTT.

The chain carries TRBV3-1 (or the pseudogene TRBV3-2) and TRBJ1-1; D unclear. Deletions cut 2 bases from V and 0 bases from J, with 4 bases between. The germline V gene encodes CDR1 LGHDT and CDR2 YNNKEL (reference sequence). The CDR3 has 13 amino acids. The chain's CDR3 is CASSQFMNTEAFF. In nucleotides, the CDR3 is TGTGCCAGCAGCCAATTCATGAACACTGAAGCTTTCTTT.

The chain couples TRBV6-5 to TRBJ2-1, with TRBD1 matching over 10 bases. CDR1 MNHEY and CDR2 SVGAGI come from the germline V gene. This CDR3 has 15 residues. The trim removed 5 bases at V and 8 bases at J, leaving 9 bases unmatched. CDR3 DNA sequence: TGTGCCAGCAGTCCCGGGACAGGGGCCATCTATGAGCAGTTCTTC. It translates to CASSPGTGAIYEQFF.

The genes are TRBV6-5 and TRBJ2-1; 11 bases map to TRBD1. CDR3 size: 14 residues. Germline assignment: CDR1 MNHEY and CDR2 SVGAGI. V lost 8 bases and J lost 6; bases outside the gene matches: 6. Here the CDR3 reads CASRAGTGGNEQFF. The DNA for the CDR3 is TGTGCCAGCCGGGCCGGGACAGGGGGCAATGAGCAGTTCTTC.

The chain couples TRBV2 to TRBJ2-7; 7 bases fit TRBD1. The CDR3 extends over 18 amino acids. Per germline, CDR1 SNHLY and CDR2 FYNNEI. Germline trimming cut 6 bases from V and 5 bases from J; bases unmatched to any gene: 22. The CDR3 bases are TGTGCCAGCAGGCACCCGCTAGATTTACAGGGGTCTTACGACGAGCAGTACTTC. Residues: CASRHPLDLQGSYDEQYF.

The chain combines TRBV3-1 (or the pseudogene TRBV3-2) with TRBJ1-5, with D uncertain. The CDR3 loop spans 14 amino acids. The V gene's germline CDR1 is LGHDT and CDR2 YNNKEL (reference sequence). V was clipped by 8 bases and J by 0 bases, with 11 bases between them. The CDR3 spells CASGEAASNQPQHF. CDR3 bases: TGTGCCAGCGGGGAGGCTGCTAGCAATCAGCCCCAGCATTTT.

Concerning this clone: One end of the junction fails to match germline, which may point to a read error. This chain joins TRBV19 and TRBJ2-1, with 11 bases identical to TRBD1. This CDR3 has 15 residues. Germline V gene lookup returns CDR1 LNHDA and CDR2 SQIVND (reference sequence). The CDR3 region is CASSGTGGPYDEQFF. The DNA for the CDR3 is TGTGCCAGTAGTGGGACAGGGGGTCCCTACGATGAGCAGTTCTTC.

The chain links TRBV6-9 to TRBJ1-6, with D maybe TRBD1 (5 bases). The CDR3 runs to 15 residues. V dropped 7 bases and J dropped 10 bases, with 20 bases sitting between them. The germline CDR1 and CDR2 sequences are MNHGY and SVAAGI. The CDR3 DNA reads TGTGCCAGCACCCCCCGACCAGACAGTAGGTCACCCCTCCACTTT. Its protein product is CASTPRPDSRSPLHF.

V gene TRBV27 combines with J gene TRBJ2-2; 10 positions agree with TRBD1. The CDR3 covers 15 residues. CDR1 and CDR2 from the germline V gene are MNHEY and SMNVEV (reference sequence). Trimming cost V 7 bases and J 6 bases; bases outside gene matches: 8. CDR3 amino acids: CASTTGTGVAGELFF. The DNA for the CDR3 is TGTGCCAGCACCACCGGGACAGGGGTGGCCGGGGAGCTGTTTTTT.

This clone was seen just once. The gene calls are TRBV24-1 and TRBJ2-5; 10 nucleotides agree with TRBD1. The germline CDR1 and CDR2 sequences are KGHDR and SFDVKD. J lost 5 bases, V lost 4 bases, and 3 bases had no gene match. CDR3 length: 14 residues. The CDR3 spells CATSDSGQGETQYF. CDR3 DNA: TGTGCCACCAGTGACTCGGGACAGGGGGAGACCCAGTACTTC.

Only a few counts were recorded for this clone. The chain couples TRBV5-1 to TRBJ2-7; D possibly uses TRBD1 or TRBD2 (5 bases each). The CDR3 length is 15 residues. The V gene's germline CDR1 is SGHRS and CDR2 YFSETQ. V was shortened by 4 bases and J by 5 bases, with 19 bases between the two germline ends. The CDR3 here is CASSPASGGTNEQYF. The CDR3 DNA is TGCGCCAGCAGCCCTGCGAGTGGGGGTACGAACGAGCAGTACTTC.

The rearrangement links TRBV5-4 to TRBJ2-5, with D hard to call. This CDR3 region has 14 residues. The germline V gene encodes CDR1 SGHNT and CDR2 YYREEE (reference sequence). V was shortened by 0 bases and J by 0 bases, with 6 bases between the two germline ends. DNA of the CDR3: TGTGCCAGCAGCTTGGCCCAGGACCAAGAGACCCAGTACTTC. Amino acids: CASSLAQDQETQYF.

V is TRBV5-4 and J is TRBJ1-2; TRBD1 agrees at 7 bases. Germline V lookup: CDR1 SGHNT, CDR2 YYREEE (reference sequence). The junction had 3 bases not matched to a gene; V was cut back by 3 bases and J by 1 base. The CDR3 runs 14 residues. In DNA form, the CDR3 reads TGTGCCAGCAGCTCGACAGGGCTTAACTATGGCTACACCTTC. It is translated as CASSSTGLNYGYTF.

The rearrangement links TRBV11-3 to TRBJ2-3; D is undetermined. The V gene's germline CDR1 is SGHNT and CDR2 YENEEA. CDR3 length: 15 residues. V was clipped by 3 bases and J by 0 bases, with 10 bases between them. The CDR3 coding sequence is TGTGCCAGCAGCTTTGACGGCGCTAGCACAGATACGCAGTATTTT. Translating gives CASSFDGASTDTQYF.

As DNA, the CDR3 is TGTGCCAGCAGCTTGATGTTGACAGCTACAAATTCACCCCTCCACTTT. Amino acids: CASSLMLTATNSPLHF. This sequence joins TRBV13 and TRBJ1-6; a weak D match, TRBD1 (5 bases). The CDR3 is 16 residues long. V lost 3 bases and J 7 bases, leaving 16 bases between the germline ends. The V gene's germline CDR1 is PRHDT and CDR2 FYEKMQ (reference sequence). The full variable domain, its missing parts supplied by reference TRBV13 and TRBJ1-6, is AAGVIQSPRHLIKEKRETATLKCYPIPRHDTVYWYQQGPGQDPQFLISFYEKMQSDKGSIPDRFSAQQFSDYHSELNMSSLELGDSALYFCASSLMLTATNSPLHFGNGTRLTVT.

CDR3 residues: CASSSRLAGPSKGEQFF. DNA for the CDR3: TGTGCCAGCAGTTCGCGACTAGCGGGGCCCTCGAAGGGTGAGCAGTTCTTC. The gene calls are TRBV27 and TRBJ2-1, with TRBD2 matching over 11 bases. J lost 9 bases, V lost 4 bases, and 14 bases had no gene match. Germline loops: CDR1 MNHEY, CDR2 SMNVEV (reference sequence). The CDR3 consists of 17 residues.

CDR3 protein: CASGQLNIQYF. CDR3 nucleotide sequence: TGTGCCAGCGGACAGTTAAACATTCAGTACTTC. This chain links TRBV2 with TRBJ2-4; D possibly corresponds to TRBD1 (6 bases). Trimming stripped 8 bases from V and 6 bases from J, with 8 bases between. The length of the CDR3 is 11 residues. CDR1 SNHLY and CDR2 FYNNEI come from the germline V gene.

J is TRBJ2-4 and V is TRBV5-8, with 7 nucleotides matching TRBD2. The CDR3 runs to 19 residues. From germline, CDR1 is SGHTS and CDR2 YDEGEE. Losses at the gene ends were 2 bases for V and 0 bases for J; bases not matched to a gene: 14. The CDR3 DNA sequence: TGTGCCAGCAGCTTCCGGGACTCCCAAGGGAGGGGAGCCAAAAACATTCAGTACTTC. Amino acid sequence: CASSFRDSQGRGAKNIQYF.

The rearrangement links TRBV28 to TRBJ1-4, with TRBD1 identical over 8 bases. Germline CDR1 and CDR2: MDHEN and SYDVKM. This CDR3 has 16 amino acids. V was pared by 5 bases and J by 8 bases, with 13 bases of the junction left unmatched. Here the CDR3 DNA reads TGTGCCAGCAGTGTCTACAGCCAGGGGGCAGGCGAAAAACTGTTTTTT. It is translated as CASSVYSQGAGEKLFF.

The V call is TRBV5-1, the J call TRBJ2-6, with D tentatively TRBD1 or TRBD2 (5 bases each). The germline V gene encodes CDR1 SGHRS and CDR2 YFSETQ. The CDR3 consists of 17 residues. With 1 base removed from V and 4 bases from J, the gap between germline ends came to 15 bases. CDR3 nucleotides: TGCGCCAGCAGCTTGCGGGGCCCTAACGCAGGGGCCAACGTCCTGACTTTC. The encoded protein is CASSLRGPNAGANVLTF.

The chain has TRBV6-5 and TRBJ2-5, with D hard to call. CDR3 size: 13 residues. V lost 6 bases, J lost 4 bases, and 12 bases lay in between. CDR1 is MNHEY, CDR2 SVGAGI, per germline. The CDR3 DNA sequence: TGTGCCAGCAGACCTCGCGCCCGAGAGACCCAGTACTTC. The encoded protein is CASRPRARETQYF.

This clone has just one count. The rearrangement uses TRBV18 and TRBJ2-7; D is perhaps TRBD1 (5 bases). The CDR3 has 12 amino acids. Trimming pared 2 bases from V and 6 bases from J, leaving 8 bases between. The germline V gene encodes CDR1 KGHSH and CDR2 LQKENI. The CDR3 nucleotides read TGTGCCAGCTCACCAATGGGGCTCGAGCAGTACTTC. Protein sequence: CASSPMGLEQYF.

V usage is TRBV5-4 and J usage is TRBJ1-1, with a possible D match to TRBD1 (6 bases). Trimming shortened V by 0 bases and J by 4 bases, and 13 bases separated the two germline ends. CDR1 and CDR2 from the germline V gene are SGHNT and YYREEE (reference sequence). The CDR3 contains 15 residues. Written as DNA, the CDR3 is TGTGCCAGCAGCTTGGCCAGGGGAAGTCGCACTGAAGCTTTCTTT. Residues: CASSLARGSRTEAFF.

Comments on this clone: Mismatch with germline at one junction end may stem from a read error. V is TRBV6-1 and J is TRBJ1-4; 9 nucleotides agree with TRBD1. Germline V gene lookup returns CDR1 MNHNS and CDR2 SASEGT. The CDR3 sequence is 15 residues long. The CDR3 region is CASREEQGAGEKLFF. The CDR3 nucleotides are TGTGCCAGCAGAGAAGAACAGGGGGCAGGGGAAAAACTGTTTTTT.

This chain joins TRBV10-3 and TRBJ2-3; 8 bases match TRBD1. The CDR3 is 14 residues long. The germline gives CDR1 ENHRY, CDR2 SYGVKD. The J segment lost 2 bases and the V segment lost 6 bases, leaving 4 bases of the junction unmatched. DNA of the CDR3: TGTGCCATCAGAGACAGGGGAATCACAGATACGCAGTATTTT. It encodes CAIRDRGITDTQYF.